This T cell receptor (beta chain) was captured by sequencing in a study of T cell responses to AZD1222 COVID-19 vaccine. Study-wide results and caveats: Only 5 or 6 AZD1222 recipients were seropositive at baseline. Clonal diversity was possibly underestimated, and the donors were mostly white British, with more females. Spike-specific TCR breadth and depth were elevated following two AZD1222 doses. In the spike-specific TCR repertoire, nearly half reportedly target unmutated variant regions.

TCRdb's table, derived via immunoSEQ multiplex PCR, lists solely in-frame clones and lacks some. The table shows under 170,000 clones, with over 75% occurring only once. The count of this clone is one. The antigen remains undetermined. Source: peripheral blood, taken 28 days after the second AZD1222 dose. The TCR originated in an adult who received the AZD1222 COVID-19 vaccine.

CDR3 bases: TGTGCCAGCAGCCCGCCGAACTCTGGAAACACCATATATTTT. Protein: CASSPPNSGNTIYF. The V and J genes are TRBV5-6 and TRBJ1-3; D ambiguous. V lost 4 bases, J lost 0 bases, and 8 bases lay in between. CDR1 and CDR2 from the germline V gene are SGHDT and YYEEEE. The CDR3 extends over 14 amino acids.